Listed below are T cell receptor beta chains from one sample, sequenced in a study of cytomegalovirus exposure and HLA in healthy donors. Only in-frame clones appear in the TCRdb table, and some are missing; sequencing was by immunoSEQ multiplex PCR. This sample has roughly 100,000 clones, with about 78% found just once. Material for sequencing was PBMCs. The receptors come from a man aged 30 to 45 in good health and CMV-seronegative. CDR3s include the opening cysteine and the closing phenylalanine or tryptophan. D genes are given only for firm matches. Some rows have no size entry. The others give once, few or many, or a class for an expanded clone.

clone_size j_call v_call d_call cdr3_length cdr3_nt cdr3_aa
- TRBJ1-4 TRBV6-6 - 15 TGTGCCAGCAGTTACCCTGTACGTGAGAATGAAAAACTGTTTTTT CASSYPVRENEKLFF
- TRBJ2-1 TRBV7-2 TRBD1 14 TGTGCCAGCAGCCGGGACAGGGGGCGCAATGAGCAGTTCTTC CASSRDRGRNEQFF
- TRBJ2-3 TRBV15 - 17 TGTGCCACCAGCAGCCCCCGACTACCACTCCGCACAGATACGCAGTATTTT CATSSPRLPLRTDTQYF
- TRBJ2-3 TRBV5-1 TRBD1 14 TGCGCCAGCTTCCCGGGACAGAATACAGATACGCAGTATTTT CASFPGQNTDTQYF
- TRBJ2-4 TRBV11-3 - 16 TGTGCCAGCAGCTCGGGCGGGAATGATGCCAAAAACATTCAGTACTTC CASSSGGNDAKNIQYF
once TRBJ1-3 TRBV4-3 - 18 TGCGCCAGCAGCCAAGATCCCCGGGGTAGGAGCTCTGGAAACACCATATATTTT CASSQDPRGRSSGNTIYF
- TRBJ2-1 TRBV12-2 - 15 TGTGCAAGTCGCTGCGGTGCCTTATCCTACAATGAGCAGTTCTTC CASRCGALSYNEQFF
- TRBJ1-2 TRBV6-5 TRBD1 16 TGTGCCAGCAGTTCCGGTCTTGGACAGGGGGTTCACGGCTACACCTTC CASSSGLGQGVHGYTF
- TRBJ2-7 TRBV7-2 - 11 TGTGCCAGCAGCCCCGACTACGAGCAGTACTTC CASSPDYEQYF
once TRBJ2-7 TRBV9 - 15 TGTGCCAGCAGCTCGGGACATCCGAGCTCCTACGAGCAGTACTTC CASSSGHPSSYEQYF
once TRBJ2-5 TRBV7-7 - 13 TGTGCTAGCAGCTTGAGACAAGACCCGACCCAGTACTTC CASSLRQDPTQYF
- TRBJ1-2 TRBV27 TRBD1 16 TGTGCCAGCAGTTTAGGGGTCCAGGGGGCTCTCTATGGCTACACCTTC CASSLGVQGALYGYTF
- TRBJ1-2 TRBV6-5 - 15 TGTGCCAGCAGGAGACAGGTTTTAACTAACTATGGCTACACCTTC CASRRQVLTNYGYTF
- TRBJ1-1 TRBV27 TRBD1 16 TGTGCCAGCAGCCCGGGACAGGGGGCTTATTGGACTGAAGCTTTCTTT CASSPGQGAYWTEAFF
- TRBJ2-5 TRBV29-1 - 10 TGCAGCGTCGTCAGGGAGACCCAGTACTTC CSVVRETQYF
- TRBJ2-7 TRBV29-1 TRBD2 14 TGCAGCGTTGAAGCGACTAGCGGGTTTGGCGAGCAGTACTTC CSVEATSGFGEQYF
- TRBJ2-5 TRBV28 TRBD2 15 TGTGCCAGCAAGGGTGGTAGCGGGGGGCGCGGGACCCAGTACTTC CASKGGSGGRGTQYF
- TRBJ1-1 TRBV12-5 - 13 TGTGCTAGTGGTCTGACAGGGAACACTGAAGCTTTCTTT CASGLTGNTEAFF
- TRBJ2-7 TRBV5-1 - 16 TGCGCCAGCATCCCTGCAGACCGGAGGGCGGTCCACGAGCAGTACTTC CASIPADRRAVHEQYF
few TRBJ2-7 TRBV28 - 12 TGTGCCAGCAGCGGGGAACGCTACGAGCAGTACTTC CASSGERYEQYF
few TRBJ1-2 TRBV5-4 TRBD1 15 TGTGCCAGCAGCTTCTCCTACCGGGACAGGGACGGCTACACCTTC CASSFSYRDRDGYTF
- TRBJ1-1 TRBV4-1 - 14 TGCGCCAGCAGCCAGGGGGGGATTGGCACTGAAGCTTTCTTT CASSQGGIGTEAFF
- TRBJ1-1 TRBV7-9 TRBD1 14 TGTGCCAGCAGCACCGGACAGGGGAGGACTGAAGCTTTCTTT CASSTGQGRTEAFF
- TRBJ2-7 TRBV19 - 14 TGTGCCAGTAGCTTGGCCCTTGCCAACTACGAGCAGTACTTC CASSLALANYEQYF
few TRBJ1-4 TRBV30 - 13 TGTGCCTGGAGGGGGGGGCCTGTTGAAAAACTGTTTTTT CAWRGGPVEKLFF
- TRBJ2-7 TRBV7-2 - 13 TGTGCCAGCAGCCGCCCCGACAGGTACGAGCAGTACTTC CASSRPDRYEQYF
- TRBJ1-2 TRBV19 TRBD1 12 TGTGCCAGTGGGACAGGGGCTGGTGGCTACACCTTC CASGTGAGGYTF
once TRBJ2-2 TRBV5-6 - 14 TGTGCCAGCAGCCTCCGCATAACAGCTGGGGAGCTGTTTTTT CASSLRITAGELFF
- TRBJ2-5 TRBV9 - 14 TGTGCCAGCAGCGTAGGGTTTGTCGGTGAGACCCAGTACTTC CASSVGFVGETQYF
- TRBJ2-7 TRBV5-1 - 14 TGCGCCAGCAGCCCCCACCCCGGTACCTACGAGCAGTACTTC CASSPHPGTYEQYF
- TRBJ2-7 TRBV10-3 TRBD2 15 TGTGCCATCAGTGAGTCACTAGCGGGAGAGAACGAGCAGTACTTC CAISESLAGENEQYF